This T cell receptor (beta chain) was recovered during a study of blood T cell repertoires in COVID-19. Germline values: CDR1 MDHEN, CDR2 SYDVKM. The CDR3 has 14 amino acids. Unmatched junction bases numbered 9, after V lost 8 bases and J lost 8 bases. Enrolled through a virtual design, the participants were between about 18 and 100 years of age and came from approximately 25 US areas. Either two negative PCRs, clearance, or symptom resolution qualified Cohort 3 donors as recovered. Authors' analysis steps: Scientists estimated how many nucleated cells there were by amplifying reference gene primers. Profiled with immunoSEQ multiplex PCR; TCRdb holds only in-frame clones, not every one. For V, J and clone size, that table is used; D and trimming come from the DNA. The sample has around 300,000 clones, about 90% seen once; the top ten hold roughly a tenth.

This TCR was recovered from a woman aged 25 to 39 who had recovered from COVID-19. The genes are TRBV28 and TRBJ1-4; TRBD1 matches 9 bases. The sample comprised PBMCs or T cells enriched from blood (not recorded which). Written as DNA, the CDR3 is TGTGCCAGCTTCGGTGGGACAGGGAACGAAAAACTGTTTTTT. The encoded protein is CASFGGTGNEKLFF.